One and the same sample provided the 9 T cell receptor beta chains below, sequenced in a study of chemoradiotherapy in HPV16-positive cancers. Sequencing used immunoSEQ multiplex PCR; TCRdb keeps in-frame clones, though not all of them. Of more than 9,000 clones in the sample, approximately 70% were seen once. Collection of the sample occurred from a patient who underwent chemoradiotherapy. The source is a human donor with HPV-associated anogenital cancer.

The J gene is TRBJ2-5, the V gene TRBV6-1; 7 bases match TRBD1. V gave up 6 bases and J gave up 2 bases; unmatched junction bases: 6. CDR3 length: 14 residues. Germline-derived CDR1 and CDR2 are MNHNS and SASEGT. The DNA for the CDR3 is TGTGCCAGCAGCCGGGACAGCGCTCAAGAGACCCAGTACTTC. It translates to CASSRDSAQETQYF.

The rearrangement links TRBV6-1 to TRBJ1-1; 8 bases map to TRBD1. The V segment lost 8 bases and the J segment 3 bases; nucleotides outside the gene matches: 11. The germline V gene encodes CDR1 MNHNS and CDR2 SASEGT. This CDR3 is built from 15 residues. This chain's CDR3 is CASENIQGADTEAFF. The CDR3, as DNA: TGTGCCAGCGAGAACATTCAGGGGGCTGACACTGAAGCTTTCTTT.

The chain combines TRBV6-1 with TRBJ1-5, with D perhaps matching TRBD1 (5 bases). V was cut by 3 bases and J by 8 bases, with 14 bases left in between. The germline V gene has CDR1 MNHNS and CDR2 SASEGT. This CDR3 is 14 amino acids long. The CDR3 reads CASSETVFGKPQHF. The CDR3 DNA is TGTGCCAGCAGTGAGACAGTCTTTGGTAAGCCCCAGCATTTT.

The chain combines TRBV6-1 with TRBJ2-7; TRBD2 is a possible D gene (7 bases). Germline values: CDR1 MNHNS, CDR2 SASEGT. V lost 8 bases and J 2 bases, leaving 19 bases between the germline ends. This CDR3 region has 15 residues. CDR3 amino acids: CASEESGTYPYEQYF. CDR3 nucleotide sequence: TGTGCCAGCGAAGAAAGCGGGACATATCCCTACGAGCAGTACTTC.

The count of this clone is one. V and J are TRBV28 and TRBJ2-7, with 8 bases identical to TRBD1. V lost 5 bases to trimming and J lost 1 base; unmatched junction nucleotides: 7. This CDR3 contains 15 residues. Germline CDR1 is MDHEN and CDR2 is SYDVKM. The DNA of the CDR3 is TGTGCCAGCAGTCTATACCGGGACAGGTCCTACGAGCAGTACTTC. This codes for CASSLYRDRSYEQYF.

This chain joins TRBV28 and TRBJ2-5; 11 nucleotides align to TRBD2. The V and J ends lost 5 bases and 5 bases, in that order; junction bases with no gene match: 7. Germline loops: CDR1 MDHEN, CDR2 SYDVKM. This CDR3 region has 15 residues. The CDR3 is CASSISGGAAETQYF. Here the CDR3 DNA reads TGTGCCAGCAGTATTAGCGGGGGGGCCGCGGAGACCCAGTACTTC.

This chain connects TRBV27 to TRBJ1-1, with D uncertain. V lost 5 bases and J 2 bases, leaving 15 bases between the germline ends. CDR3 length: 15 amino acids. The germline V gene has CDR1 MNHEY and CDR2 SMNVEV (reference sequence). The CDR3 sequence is CASSPSVTFNTEAFF. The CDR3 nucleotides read TGTGCCAGCAGTCCGTCCGTGACTTTCAACACTGAAGCTTTCTTT.

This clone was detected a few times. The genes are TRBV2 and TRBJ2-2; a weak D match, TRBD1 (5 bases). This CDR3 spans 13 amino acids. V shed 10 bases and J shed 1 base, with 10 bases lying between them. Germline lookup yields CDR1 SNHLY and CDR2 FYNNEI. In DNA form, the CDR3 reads TGTGCCAAGGACACGGGGAACACCGGGGAGCTGTTTTTT. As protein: CAKDTGNTGELFF.

The CDR3 DNA follows: TGTGCCAGTTCTATCGGGGCGACGAACACCGGGGAGCTGTTTTTT. This translates into CASSIGATNTGELFF. V and J are TRBV19 and TRBJ2-2; the D call may be TRBD1 or TRBD2 (5 bases each). CDR3 size: 15 residues. CDR1 is LNHDA and CDR2 is SQIVND in the germline V gene (reference sequence). The V and J ends lost 8 bases and 0 bases respectively, with 13 bases between them.